In its sample, the clone carrying this T cell receptor (beta chain) was seen a few times. TCRdb keeps only in-frame clones here, not all; method: immunoSEQ multiplex PCR. Among under 80,000 clones listed, around nine tenths were seen once. V lost 4 bases to trimming and J lost 2 bases, with 8 bases between them. Germline CDR1 reads SEHNR; CDR2 reads FQNEAQ (reference sequence). The CDR3 covers 13 residues. The data were obtained in a study of technical replicates of blood from several donors. This clonotype was obtained from a human donor in good health. Some clones in this sample may be carry-over from other donors' samples. J is TRBJ2-5 and V is TRBV7-9; D not resolved. The sequencing sample was made of PBMCs. CDR3 protein: CASSSQNQETQYF. In nucleotides, the CDR3 is TGTGCCAGCAGCTCTCAGAATCAAGAGACCCAGTACTTC.